This TCR beta chain is drawn from a study of blood T cell repertoires in COVID-19. Study context: T cells, B-cell-depleted T cells, or PBMCs provided the cDNA or gDNA that served as material.

In the original processing: Amplifying reference gene primers gave estimates of nucleated cell counts. Generated by immunoSEQ multiplex PCR, the TCRdb table keeps only in-frame clones and is missing some. D and trimming come from the DNA, and the V and J calls and clone size come from that table. The sample holds about 380,000 clones, roughly 91% seen once. Each recovered donor of Cohort 3 presented with two negative PCRs, clearance, or symptom resolution. J gave up 6 bases and V 4 bases, and 8 bases lay outside the gene matches. The CDR3 covers 16 residues. Germline lookup yields CDR1 KGHDR and CDR2 SFDVKD.

This chain links TRBV24-1 with TRBJ2-1, with TRBD2 matching over 10 bases. The sample comprised PBMCs or T cells enriched from blood (not recorded which). The clonotype originates from a young woman who had recovered from COVID-19. Written as DNA, the CDR3 is TGTGCCACCAGTGACTCGGGACTAGCGTCGTTCAATGAGCAGTTCTTC. Translation: CATSDSGLASFNEQFF.